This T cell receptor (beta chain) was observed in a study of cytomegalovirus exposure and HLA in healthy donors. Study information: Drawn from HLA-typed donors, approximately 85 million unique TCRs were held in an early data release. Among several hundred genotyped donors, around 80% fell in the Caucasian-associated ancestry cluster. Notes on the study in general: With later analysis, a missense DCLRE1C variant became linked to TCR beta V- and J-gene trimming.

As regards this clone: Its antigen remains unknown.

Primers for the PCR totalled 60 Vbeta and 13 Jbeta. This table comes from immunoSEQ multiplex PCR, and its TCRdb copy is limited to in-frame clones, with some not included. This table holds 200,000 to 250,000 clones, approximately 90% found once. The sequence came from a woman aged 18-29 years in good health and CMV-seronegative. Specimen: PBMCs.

The CDR3, as DNA: TGCGCCAGCAGGAACGAGCGGGAGAGACCCTACGAGCAGTACTTC. This codes for CASRNERERPYEQYF. The chain combines TRBV5-1 with TRBJ2-7, with 8 nucleotides matching TRBD2. The V gene end was trimmed by 5 bases and the J gene end by 2 bases; junction bases not matched to a gene: 9. This CDR3 has 15 amino acids. Germline-derived CDR1 and CDR2 are SGHRS and YFSETQ.